Listed below are T cell receptor beta chains from one sample, sequenced in a study of blood T cell repertoires in COVID-19. TCRdb's table, derived via immunoSEQ multiplex PCR, lists solely in-frame clones and lacks some. The table includes around 380,000 clones, about 80% detected once. The sequencing input was peripheral blood. These receptors were collected from a human donor with acute or convalescent COVID-19. The donor label of this sample is uncertain. CDR3s include the opening cysteine and the closing phenylalanine or tryptophan. D genes are given only for firm matches. The size entry is marked missing in some rows and otherwise reads once, few, many or a size class.

>17|TRBJ1-6|-|-|TRBV27
TGTGCCAGCCGAAGTTATAGTTCGGGGTCCTATAATTCACCCCTCCACTTT
CASRSYSSGSYNSPLHF
>11|TRBJ1-3|-|-|TRBV2
TGTGCCAGCAGTCCGGGATCCACCATATATTTT
CASSPGSTIYF
>13|TRBJ1-5|-|-|TRBV12-3/TRBV12-4
TGTGCCAGCAGTTTTATGGGTAGCCAGCCCCAGCATTTT
CASSFMGSQPQHF
>13|TRBJ1-1|-|once|TRBV6-5
TGTGCCAGTTTAAGACCGAGCGGCACTGAAGCTTTCTTT
CASLRPSGTEAFF
>14|TRBJ2-1|TRBD1|-|TRBV29-1
TGCAGCGCCCTTCGACAGGGGGTGGGAGATGAGCAGTTCTTC
CSALRQGVGDEQFF
>15|TRBJ1-2|-|-|TRBV3-1/TRBV3-2
TGTGCCAGCAGCCAGACGCGGGGGTCCCTCTATGGCTACACCTTC
CASSQTRGSLYGYTF
>15|TRBJ1-6|-|-|TRBV19
TGTGCCAGTAGTATCTCAGGGCTTGGGAATTCACCCCTCCACTTT
CASSISGLGNSPLHF
>16|TRBJ1-1|TRBD1|-|TRBV2
TGTGCCAGCAGGGAAGCGACAGGGGCCTTGAACACTGAAGCTTTCTTT
CASREATGALNTEAFF
>15|TRBJ1-5|-|-|TRBV7-8
TGTGCCAGCAGCTTCGGGGGGGGAGGCAATCAGCCCCAGCATTTT
CASSFGGGGNQPQHF
>12|TRBJ1-2|-|-|TRBV7-2
TGTGCCATCCGACAGGTTCAGTATGGCTACACCTTC
CAIRQVQYGYTF
>14|TRBJ2-1|TRBD2|-|TRBV5-5
TGTGCCAGCAGCTGGGGCGGGGGGTGGAATGAGCAGTTCTTC
CASSWGGGWNEQFF
>15|TRBJ2-1|-|-|TRBV7-6
TGTGCCAGCAGCTTTGGTCCCAGTTCCTACAATGAGCAGTTCTTC
CASSFGPSSYNEQFF
>16|TRBJ2-1|TRBD2|-|TRBV27
TGTGCCAGCAGTCCGCTGGGGGGGTATGAGAGCAATGAGCAGTTCTTC
CASSPLGGYESNEQFF
>15|TRBJ1-2|-|-|TRBV6-5
TGTGCCAGCAGTCCATATACCACCGGAGGGCGAGGCTACACCTTC
CASSPYTTGGRGYTF
>15|TRBJ1-4|-|-|TRBV7-2
TGTGCCAGCAGCTTAGCTGGACAGCCTAATGAAAAACTGTTTTTT
CASSLAGQPNEKLFF
>13|TRBJ2-7|TRBD1|-|TRBV27
TGTGCCAGCAGGACAGGGCCGACCTACGAGCAGTACTTC
CASRTGPTYEQYF
>13|TRBJ1-2|TRBD1|-|TRBV6-5
TGTGCCAGCAGCCACCAGGGGGTTAATGGCTACACCTTC
CASSHQGVNGYTF
>15|TRBJ2-1|TRBD1|-|TRBV5-1
TGCGCCAGCTATACAGGGGGTCAGTCCTACAATGAGCAGTTCTTC
CASYTGGQSYNEQFF
>15|TRBJ1-3|-|-|TRBV7-2
TGTGCCAGCAGCGGAGGGGTCCATGGCGGAAACACCATATATTTT
CASSGGVHGGNTIYF
>14|TRBJ2-7|-|-|TRBV5-1
TGCGCCAGCAAGGTCATACTCGCCCGGGGGGAGCAGTACTTC
CASKVILARGEQYF
>14|TRBJ2-1|TRBD1|-|TRBV6-6
TGTGCCAGCAGTTACCCGGACAGGGGTTATGAGCAGTTCTTC
CASSYPDRGYEQFF
>12|TRBJ1-3|-|few|TRBV15
TGTGCCACCAGCAGAGTAGGAAACACCATATATTTT
CATSRVGNTIYF
>15|TRBJ2-3|-|once|TRBV5-5
TGTGCCAGCAGCCCGTTCACGAGGAACACAGATACGCAGTATTTT
CASSPFTRNTDTQYF
>15|TRBJ1-3|-|-|TRBV6-1
TGTGCCAGCAGTGAAGCGCTTCGGAGGGGAAACACCATATATTTT
CASSEALRRGNTIYF
>16|TRBJ2-1|TRBD1|-|TRBV2
TGTGCCAGCAGCCGACAGGGATTAAGCTCCTACAATGAGCAGTTCTTC
CASSRQGLSSYNEQFF
>16|TRBJ2-1|TRBD2|-|TRBV10-1
TGCGCCAGCAGTCATAGGCGGGGGGGGTCCTACAATGAGCAGTTCTTC
CASSHRRGGSYNEQFF
>14|TRBJ1-1|-|-|TRBV5-1
TGCGCCAGCAGCTTGGGACAGACTTACACTGAAGCTTTCTTT
CASSLGQTYTEAFF
>17|TRBJ2-7|TRBD2|-|TRBV3-1/TRBV3-2
TGTGCCAGCAGCCTGATAGGTAGGGCTAGCGGGGCCTACGAGCAGTACTTC
CASSLIGRASGAYEQYF
>18|TRBJ1-5|-|-|TRBV6-2/TRBV6-3
TGTGCCAGCAGTTACTCGCAACATGGCAGACTTAGCAATCAGCCCCAGCATTTT
CASSYSQHGRLSNQPQHF
>15|TRBJ2-1|TRBD2|-|TRBV3-1/TRBV3-2
TGTGCCAGCAGCCGTACTAGCGGCAATTACAATGAGCAGTTCTTC
CASSRTSGNYNEQFF
>13|TRBJ1-2|TRBD1|-|TRBV28
TGTGCCAGCAGGGTGACAGGGATCGGTGGCTACACCTTC
CASRVTGIGGYTF
>11|TRBJ2-5|-|once|TRBV30
TGTGCCTGGAGCCTTCGTGAGACCCAGTACTTC
CAWSLRETQYF
>13|TRBJ2-7|-|-|TRBV18
TGTGCCAGCTCACCAAGTGGGGCGTACGAGCAGTACTTC
CASSPSGAYEQYF
>14|TRBJ2-2|-|-|TRBV10-1
TGCGCCAGCAGTTTAACAGTAAACACCGGGGAGCTGTTTTTT
CASSLTVNTGELFF
>14|TRBJ1-2|TRBD1|-|TRBV18
TGTGCCAGCTCACCGACGCAGGGGGCTGGTGGCTACACCTTC
CASSPTQGAGGYTF
>15|TRBJ2-1|TRBD1|-|TRBV3-1/TRBV3-2
TGTGCCAGCAGCGTACCCGGGACAGGCCGGTTGGAGCAGTTCTTC
CASSVPGTGRLEQFF
>14|TRBJ1-2|-|-|TRBV7-2
TGTGCCAGCAGCTCGCTGGGGAGGGCCTATGGCTACACCTTC
CASSSLGRAYGYTF
>19|TRBJ2-1|TRBD2|-|TRBV11-2
TGTGCCAGCGTTGCACTAGCGGACCCGCTACGAAGCTCCTACAATGAGCAGTTCTTC
CASVALADPLRSSYNEQFF
>15|TRBJ2-3|TRBD2|-|TRBV11-3
TGTGCCAGCAGCAGAGCGGGGGGGACACAGGATACGCAGTATTTT
CASSRAGGTQDTQYF
>17|TRBJ2-6|-|-|TRBV3-1/TRBV3-2
TGTGCCAGCAGCCAAAATCAGGGCTCGGCTGGGGCCAACGTCCTGACTTTC
CASSQNQGSAGANVLTF
>16|TRBJ1-4|TRBD1|-|TRBV19
TGTGCCAGTAGTATAGGCTGGGGACAGCCTAATGAAAAACTGTTTTTT
CASSIGWGQPNEKLFF
>15|TRBJ1-3|-|-|TRBV30
TGTGCCTGGTCCGCCGGGGTCTCCTCTGGAAACACCATATATTTT
CAWSAGVSSGNTIYF
>14|TRBJ1-1|-|-|TRBV9
TGTGCCAGCAGCTTTCAGGCGGGGGAAACTGAAGCTTTCTTT
CASSFQAGETEAFF
>12|TRBJ2-1|-|-|TRBV28
TGTGCCAGCAGGAGAGATATTGGTGAGCAGTTCTTC
CASRRDIGEQFF
>16|TRBJ2-5|TRBD1|-|TRBV6-2/TRBV6-3
TGTGCCAGCAGCCCCCGACAGGGAATAGAACAAGAGACCCAGTACTTC
CASSPRQGIEQETQYF
>11|TRBJ2-1|-|once|TRBV2
TGTGCCAGCAGCAACTACAATGAGCAGTTCTTC
CASSNYNEQFF
>16|TRBJ2-6|-|-|TRBV27
TGTGCCAGCACCCTCGCCCCTAACTCTGGGGCCAACGTCCTGACTTTC
CASTLAPNSGANVLTF